What follows are 22 T cell receptor beta chains derived from one specimen sequenced in a study of regulatory T cells in long-lasting Graves disease. Arm-PCR of CDR3 regions with iRepertoire HTBI primers generated TCR beta libraries. One entry per CDR3 protein results from TCRdb running MiXCR on the multiplex PCR reads. This sample yields 360,000 or so distinct CDR3 sequences, of which roughly a sixth are seen a single time; about 32% belongs to the top ten. Time point in this sample: newly diagnosed GD, antithyroid drugs for less than 3 months. The TCR library was made from RNA that had been extracted from PBMCs in TRIzol. These data also formed part of another study, on T cells in Graves' hyperthyroidism and ophthalmopathy.

The sequences come from peripheral blood mononuclear cells (PBMCs), collected at new diagnosis, from a patient treated with antithyroid drugs. The receptors originated from a man in his forties with Graves disease.

This clonotype was recorded many times. This sequence joins TRBV28 and TRBJ2-7; the match to TRBD1 covers 9 bases. Germline-derived CDR1 and CDR2 are MDHEN and SYDVKM. The V segment lost 9 bases and the J segment 3 bases; nucleotides outside the gene matches: 3. This CDR3 is built from 12 residues. CDR3 residues: CASTTGGYEQYF. For the CDR3, the DNA is TGTGCCAGTACGACAGGGGGCTACGAGCAGTACTTC.

This clonotype was picked up a small number of times. The chain couples TRBV5-6 to TRBJ2-5, with D possibly being TRBD1 or TRBD2 (5 bases each). V was trimmed by 0 bases and J by 9 bases, leaving 15 bases between them. Germline-derived CDR1 and CDR2 are SGHDT and YYEEEE. This CDR3 is 14 amino acids long. Here the CDR3 reads CASSLGGRGQAQYF. Written as DNA, the CDR3 is TGTGCCAGCAGCTTGGGGGGGAGAGGGCAGGCCCAGTACTTC.

V and J are TRBV14 and TRBJ2-3; D may be TRBD2 (7 bases). The DNA matches TRBJ2-5 better at its end, which makes the J call doubtful. There are 17 residues in the CDR3. Germline CDR1 is SGHDN and CDR2 is FVKESK. CDR3 nucleotides: TGTGCCAGCAGCCAAAACCTCAAAGGGGGGGCCTTGGAGACCCAGTACTTC. Its translation is CASSQNLKGGALETQYF.

The chain is built from TRBV29-1 and TRBJ1-5; D may be TRBD1 (6 bases). From germline, CDR1 is SQVTM and CDR2 ANQGSEA. The length of the CDR3 is 14 residues. V lost 5 bases to trimming and J lost 1 base, with 12 bases between them. CDR3 sequence: CSVSGHGSNQPQHF. The CDR3 DNA sequence: TGCAGCGTTTCGGGACACGGGAGCAATCAGCCCCAGCATTTT.

This clonotype occurred many times. This chain joins TRBV2 and TRBJ1-4, with D possibly matching TRBD1 (6 bases). The CDR3 runs 14 residues. Germline loops: CDR1 SNHLY, CDR2 FYNNEI. V was clipped by 2 bases and J by 8 bases, with 12 bases between them. CDR3 protein: CASSELIGGEKLFF. CDR3 nucleotide sequence: TGTGCCAGCAGTGAATTGATAGGGGGAGAAAAACTGTTTTTT.

About this clonotype itself: This may stem from a read error, because a much larger clone lies one nucleotide away. J is TRBJ2-2 and V is TRBV6-2 or TRBV6-3; a possible D gene is TRBD1 (6 bases). CDR1 MNHEY and CDR2 SVGEGT come from the germline V gene. The CDR3 consists of 14 residues. The CDR3, as DNA: TGTGTCAGCAAAATCAGAGGGGGTGCCGGGGAGCTGTTTTTT. Translation: CVSKIRGGAGELFF.

This clonotype was observed a handful of times. The DNA of the CDR3 is TGCGCCAGCCGGATGAACGATAGGGACTATGAGCAGTTCTTC. Protein: CASRMNDRDYEQFF. This chain connects TRBV5-1 to TRBJ2-1; tentative D call: TRBD2 (6 bases). Germline V gene data show CDR1 as SGHRS and CDR2 as YFSETQ. Trimming took 7 bases from V and 8 from J, leaving 19 bases between them. There are 14 residues in the CDR3.

This clonotype was found many times. This sequence joins TRBV2 and TRBJ1-1; the D gene is possibly TRBD1 (5 bases). Between the trimmed V and J ends, which lost 6 bases and 4 bases, there was a span of 9 bases. Germline V gives CDR1 SNHLY, CDR2 FYNNEI. This CDR3 region has 12 residues. This chain's CDR3 is CASRKGRTEAFF. CDR3 DNA: TGTGCCAGCAGGAAGGGGCGCACTGAAGCTTTCTTT. The full variable domain, its missing parts supplied by reference TRBV2 and TRBJ1-1, is EPEVTQTPSHQVTQMGQEVILRCVPISNHLYFYWYRQILGQKVEFLVSFYNNEISEKSEIFDDQFSVERPDGSNFTLKIRSTKLEDSAMYFCASRKGRTEAFFGQGTRLTVV.

This clonotype was detected many times. The J gene is TRBJ1-1, the V gene TRBV12-3 or TRBV12-4; D is undetermined. V was clipped by 10 bases and J by 4 bases, with 16 bases between them. The CDR3 spans 13 residues. The CDR3 DNA sequence: TGTGCCATCCAAACGGGTTTTGGCACTGAAGCTTTCTTT. Translated: CAIQTGFGTEAFF.

This clonotype was counted ten times or more. The V gene is TRBV10-3, the J gene TRBJ1-6; 7 bases agree with TRBD1. The CDR3 sequence is 14 residues long. The V segment lost 2 bases and the J segment 5 bases; nucleotides outside the gene matches: 0. Germline V gene data show CDR1 as ENHRY and CDR2 as SYGVKD. The CDR3 loop is CAISEQGDNSPLHF. The CDR3 bases are TGTGCCATCAGTGAGCAGGGGGATAATTCACCCCTCCACTTT.

This chain links TRBV4-1 with TRBJ2-7; 15 positions match TRBD2. After removal of 0 bases from V and 12 bases from J, the junction contained 9 bases not matched to a gene. Germline V gene sequence: CDR1 MGHRA, CDR2 YSYEKL. The CDR3 is 16 residues long. CDR3 residues: CASSQEIGTSGGSLYF. CDR3 nucleotide sequence: TGCGCCAGCAGCCAAGAAATTGGGACTAGCGGGGGGAGTCTGTACTTC.

V and J are TRBV4-1 and TRBJ2-7; no firm D call. This CDR3 is 18 amino acids long. With 2 bases removed from V and 4 bases from J, the gap between germline ends came to 24 bases. The germline CDR1 and CDR2 sequences are MGHRA and YSYEKL. CDR3 amino acids: CASSQLRAVRGLGYEQYF. The CDR3 region has the DNA TGCGCCAGCAGCCAATTAAGAGCTGTAAGAGGCCTTGGTTACGAGCAGTACTTC.

This clonotype showed up many times. V usage is TRBV28 and J usage is TRBJ1-3; D possibly corresponds to TRBD1 (5 bases). The CDR3 is made up of 14 amino acids. Germline lookup yields CDR1 MDHEN and CDR2 SYDVKM. The V end was cut by 4 bases, the J end by 4 bases, with 11 bases between. CDR3 DNA: TGTGCCAGCAGTTCCACAGGCCAGGGAAACACCATATATTTT. It encodes CASSSTGQGNTIYF.

This clonotype was seen many times. This sequence joins TRBV18 and TRBJ1-1, with a tentative D call TRBD1 (5 bases). Germline V gene lookup returns CDR1 KGHSH and CDR2 LQKENI. This CDR3 has 16 amino acids. Trimming took off 3 bases at V and 0 bases at J, with 14 bases between the two ends. This chain's CDR3 is CASSPWAGTMNTEAFF. The CDR3 bases are TGTGCCAGCTCACCGTGGGCAGGGACCATGAACACTGAAGCTTTCTTT.

The chain has TRBV12-3 or TRBV12-4 and TRBJ1-3; D not certain. CDR3 size: 15 residues. V gave up 2 bases and J gave up 4 bases, with 12 bases separating them. The CDR3 reads CASSLLLGWGNTIYF. CDR3 sequence (DNA): TGTGCCAGCAGTTTACTTCTGGGGTGGGGAAACACCATATATTTT.

This clonotype has more than one count but fewer than ten. The V call is TRBV3-1, the J call TRBJ1-2; TRBD1 matches 8 bases. In germline, CDR1 is LGHDT, CDR2 YNNKEL (reference sequence). This CDR3 contains 13 residues. Trimming cost V 1 base and J 8 bases; bases outside gene matches: 3. CDR3 in amino acids: CASSQGTGTGYTF. DNA of the CDR3: TGTGCCAGCAGCCAAGGGACAGGGACCGGCTACACCTTC.

This clonotype appeared many times. V gene TRBV28 combines with J gene TRBJ1-5; 7 bases map to TRBD1. Germline CDR1 MDHEN, CDR2 SYDVKM. The ends lost 10 bases at V and 1 base at J; junction bases unmatched: 10. The CDR3 has 15 residues. The CDR3 loop reads CAIDNTGVSNQPQHF. CDR3 bases: TGTGCCATAGATAATACAGGGGTCAGCAATCAGCCCCAGCATTTT.

This clonotype was observed a few times. CDR3 protein: CASSLGTASFLAKNIQYF. CDR3 sequence (DNA): TGTGCCAGCAGCTTAGGGACAGCAAGTTTTTTAGCCAAAAACATTCAGTACTTC. The chain is built from TRBV7-2 and TRBJ2-4; D perhaps matches TRBD1 (6 bases). V was shortened by 1 base and J by 0 bases, with 16 bases between the two germline ends. CDR1 is SGHTA, CDR2 FQGNSA, per germline. This CDR3 spans 18 amino acids.

Only a few counts were recorded for this clonotype. The V gene is TRBV7-3, the J gene TRBJ2-7, with D perhaps matching TRBD1 (5 bases). The germline CDR1 and CDR2 sequences are SGHTA and FQGTGA. The CDR3 runs 12 residues. Trimming took 0 bases from V and 10 from J, leaving 10 bases between them. The CDR3 sequence is CASSLTGLDQYF. CDR3 in DNA: TGTGCCAGCAGCTTAACGGGGCTCGATCAGTACTTC. Complete variable domain (other parts from reference TRBV7-3 and TRBJ2-7): GAGVSQTPSNKVTEKGKYVELRCDPISGHTALYWYRQSLGQGPEFLIYFQGTGAADDSGLPNDRFFAVRPEGSVSTLKIQRTERGDSAVYLCASSLTGLDQYFGPGTRLTVT.

Concerning this clonotype itself: A far bigger clonotype differs at one base, so this is likely a read error. This chain joins TRBV11-1 and TRBJ2-3; weak D call: TRBD2 (6 bases). The V and J ends lost 0 bases and 4 bases respectively, with 17 bases between them. Germline V lookup: CDR1 SGHAT, CDR2 FQDESV (reference sequence). This CDR3 region has 17 residues. The CDR3 DNA sequence: TGTGCCAGCAGCTTAGCGTCGGGAGACTGGAGCGCAGATACGCAGTATTTT. It codes for CASSLASGDWSADTQYF.

This clonotype was counted many times. The V gene is TRBV7-2, the J gene TRBJ2-5, with D uncertain. This CDR3 is built from 12 residues. Germline CDR1 reads SGHTA; CDR2 reads FQGNSA. Trimming stripped 5 bases from V and 4 bases from J, with 8 bases between. DNA of the CDR3: TGTGCCAGCAGCCCTTATCGAGAGACCCAGTACTTC. Residues: CASSPYRETQYF.

This clonotype was seen a few times. The rearrangement joins TRBV9 to TRBJ2-3; TRBD1 or TRBD2 may be the D gene (6 bases each). There are 16 residues in the CDR3. Germline V gene data show CDR1 as SGDLS and CDR2 as YYNGEE. The germline V and J ends were trimmed by 4 bases and 5 bases, with 20 bases remaining between them. The DNA for the CDR3 is TGTGCCAGCAGCCCCCCAAGTCAACAGGGAGGAGATACGCAGTATTTT. It yields the protein CASSPPSQQGGDTQYF.